This section outlines one T cell receptor beta chain sequence together with its context. Its antigen is unknown. These data come from a study of T cell responses to AZD1222 COVID-19 vaccine. Profiled with immunoSEQ multiplex PCR; TCRdb holds only in-frame clones, not every one. Of roughly 140,000 clones listed, about 87% are singletons. Regarding the study as a whole: White British people made up most donors, females outnumbered males, and clonal diversity was possibly underestimated.

The sequence derives from an adult in good health. The sample in question was peripheral blood, obtained on day 0 of MenACWY control vaccination.

CDR3 in amino acids: CAWLRLGETQYF. The CDR3 DNA is TGTGCCTGGTTACGTCTAGGGGAGACCCAGTACTTC. The J gene is TRBJ2-5, the V gene TRBV30; D is unclear. Germline lookup yields CDR1 GTSNPN and CDR2 SVGIG (reference sequence). Trimming pared 5 bases from V and 5 bases from J, leaving 12 bases between. The CDR3 is 12 residues long.